This T cell receptor (beta chain) derives from a study of blood T cell repertoires in COVID-19. Libraries were prepared by immunoSEQ multiplex PCR; TCRdb keeps only in-frame clonotypes and omits some of them. The profile covers 200,000 or so clones, with around 90% appearing a single time and just over 2.5% taken by the ten largest. A word on this clone: Mismatch with germline at one junction end may stem from a read error.

The CDR3 runs to 13 residues. The chain has TRBV12-3 or TRBV12-4 and TRBJ1-5; tentatively, D is TRBD1 (5 bases). The sequencing input was PBMCs or T cells enriched from blood (not recorded which). This sequence was found in a woman in her 30s who had recovered from COVID-19. Here the CDR3 reads CASTGLSNQPQHF. CDR3 in DNA: TGTGCCAGCACGGGACTGAGCAATCAGCCTCAGCATTTT.